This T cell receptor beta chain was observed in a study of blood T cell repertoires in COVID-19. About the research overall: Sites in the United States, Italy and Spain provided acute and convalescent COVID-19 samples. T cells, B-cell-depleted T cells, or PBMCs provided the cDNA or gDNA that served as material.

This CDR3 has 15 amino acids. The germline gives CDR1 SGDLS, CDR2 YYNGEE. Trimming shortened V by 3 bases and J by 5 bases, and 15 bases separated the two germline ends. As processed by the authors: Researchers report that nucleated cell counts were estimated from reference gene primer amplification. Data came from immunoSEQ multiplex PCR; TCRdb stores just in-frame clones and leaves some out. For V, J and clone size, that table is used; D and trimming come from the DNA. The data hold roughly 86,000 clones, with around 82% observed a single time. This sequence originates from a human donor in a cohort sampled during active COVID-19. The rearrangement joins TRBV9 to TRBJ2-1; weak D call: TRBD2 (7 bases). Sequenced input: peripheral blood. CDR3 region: CASSEGEGFNNEQFF. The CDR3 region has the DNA TGTGCCAGCAGCGAGGGGGAGGGTTTCAACAATGAGCAGTTCTTC.